The present T cell receptor (beta chain) was sequenced within a study of blood T cell repertoires in COVID-19. Study-wide background: Sources were T cells, B-cell-depleted T cells, or PBMCs; the material itself was cDNA or gDNA.

Authors' methods: For nucleated cells, counts were estimated from reference gene primer amplification. TCRdb's copy holds only in-frame clones and misses some; the assay was immunoSEQ multiplex PCR. The D gene and trimming were derived from the DNA, and the V and J assignments and clone size from that table. The repertoire holds 110,000 to 150,000 clones, with 80% as singletons. The CDR3 has 19 amino acids. Germline values: CDR1 LNHDA, CDR2 SQIVND (reference sequence). V dropped 6 bases and J dropped 5; count of bases not matched to a gene: 17. The chain employs TRBV19 and TRBJ2-2, with 11 bases fitting TRBD1. This receptor was taken from a man between 65 and 80 years old who had recovered from COVID-19. The sequenced sample consisted of peripheral blood. CDR3 nucleotide sequence: TGTGCCAGTAGCATCAGGACAGGGGGCGTGTGGTTGAGGACCGGGGAGCTGTTTTTT. It is translated as CASSIRTGGVWLRTGELFF.